The T cell receptor (beta chain) under discussion was sequenced for a study of cytomegalovirus exposure and HLA in healthy donors. The germline CDR1 and CDR2 sequences are MNHNS and SASEGT. The CDR3 length is 15 residues. Trimming at V came to 2 bases and at J to 7 bases, leaving 8 bases not matched to a gene. PCR amplification relied on 60 Vbeta primers (plus 13 Jbeta primers). Produced via immunoSEQ multiplex PCR; TCRdb's table is partial and in-frame only. In the table there are about 130,000 clones, around 83% of which are singletons. V and J are TRBV6-1 and TRBJ1-5; 7 bases map to TRBD1. This clonotype was obtained from a human donor in good health. Sequenced: PBMCs. CDR3 in amino acids: CASSEPQGTRQPQHF. DNA of the CDR3: TGTGCCAGCAGTGAACCACAGGGGACGCGGCAGCCCCAGCATTTT.